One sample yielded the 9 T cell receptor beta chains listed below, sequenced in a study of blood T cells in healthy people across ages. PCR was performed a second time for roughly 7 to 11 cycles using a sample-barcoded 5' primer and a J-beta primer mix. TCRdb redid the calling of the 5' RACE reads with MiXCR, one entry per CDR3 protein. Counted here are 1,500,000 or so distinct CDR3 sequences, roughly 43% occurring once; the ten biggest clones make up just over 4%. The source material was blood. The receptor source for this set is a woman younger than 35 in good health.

As DNA, the CDR3 is TGTGCCAGCAGCTTAGAGGGGGGTAGCTGGGGGCGGGAGACCCAGTACTTC. It translates to CASSLEGGSWGRETQYF. The V gene is TRBV7-2, the J gene TRBJ2-7, with D perhaps TRBD1 or TRBD2 (6 bases each). The end of the DNA is better explained by TRBJ2-5, so the J call may be wrong. CDR3 length: 17 amino acids. Germline values: CDR1 SGHTA, CDR2 FQGNSA.

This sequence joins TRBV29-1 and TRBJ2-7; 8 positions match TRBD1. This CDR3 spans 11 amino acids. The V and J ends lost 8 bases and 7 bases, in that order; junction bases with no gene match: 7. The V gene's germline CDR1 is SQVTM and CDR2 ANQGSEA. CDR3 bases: TGCAGCACACCAGGGGGCCATGAGCAGTACTTC. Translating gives CSTPGGHEQYF.

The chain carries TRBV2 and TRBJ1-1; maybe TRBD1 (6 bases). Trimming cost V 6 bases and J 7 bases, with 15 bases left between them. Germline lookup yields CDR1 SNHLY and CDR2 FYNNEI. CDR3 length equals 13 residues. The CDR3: CASSAGQSGEAFF. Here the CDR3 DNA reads TGTGCCAGCAGCGCCGGACAGTCTGGTGAAGCTTTCTTT.

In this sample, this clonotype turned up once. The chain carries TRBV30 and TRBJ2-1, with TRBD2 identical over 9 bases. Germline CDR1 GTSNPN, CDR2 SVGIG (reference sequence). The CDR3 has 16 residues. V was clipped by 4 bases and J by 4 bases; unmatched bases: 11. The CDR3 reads CAWKESLAGTYNEQFF. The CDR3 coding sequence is TGTGCCTGGAAAGAGAGTCTAGCGGGAACGTACAATGAGCAGTTCTTC.

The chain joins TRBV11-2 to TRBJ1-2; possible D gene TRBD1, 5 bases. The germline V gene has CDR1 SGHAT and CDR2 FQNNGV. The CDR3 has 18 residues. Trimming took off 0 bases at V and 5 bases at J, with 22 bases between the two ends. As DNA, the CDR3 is TGTGCCAGCAGCTTAGATTTCGGCAGGGTGTCTGTACTGTATGGCTACACCTTC. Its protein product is CASSLDFGRVSVLYGYTF.

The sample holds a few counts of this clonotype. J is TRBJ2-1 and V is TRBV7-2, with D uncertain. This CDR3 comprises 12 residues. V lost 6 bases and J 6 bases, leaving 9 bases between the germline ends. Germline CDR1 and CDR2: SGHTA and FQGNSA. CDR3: CASSKYSNEQFF. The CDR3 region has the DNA TGTGCCAGCAGTAAGTACAGCAATGAGCAGTTCTTC.

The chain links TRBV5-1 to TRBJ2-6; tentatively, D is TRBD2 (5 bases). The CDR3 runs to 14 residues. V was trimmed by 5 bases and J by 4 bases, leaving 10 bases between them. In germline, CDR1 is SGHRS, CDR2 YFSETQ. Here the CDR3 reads CASRPSGGANVLTF. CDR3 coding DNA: TGCGCCAGCAGACCCTCGGGGGGGGCCAACGTCCTGACTTTC.

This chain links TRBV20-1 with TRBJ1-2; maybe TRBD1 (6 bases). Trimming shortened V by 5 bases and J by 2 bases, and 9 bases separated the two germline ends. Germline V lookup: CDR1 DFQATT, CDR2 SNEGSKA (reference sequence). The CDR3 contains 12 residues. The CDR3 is CSAYGQNYGYTF. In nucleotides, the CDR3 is TGCAGTGCTTACGGACAGAACTATGGCTACACCTTC.

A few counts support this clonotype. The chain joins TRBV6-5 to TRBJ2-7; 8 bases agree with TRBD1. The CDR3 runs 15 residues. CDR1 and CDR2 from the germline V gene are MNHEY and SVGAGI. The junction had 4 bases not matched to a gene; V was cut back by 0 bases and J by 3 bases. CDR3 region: CASSYSPGGLYEQYF. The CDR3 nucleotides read TGTGCCAGCAGTTACTCCCCAGGGGGCCTCTACGAGCAGTACTTC.